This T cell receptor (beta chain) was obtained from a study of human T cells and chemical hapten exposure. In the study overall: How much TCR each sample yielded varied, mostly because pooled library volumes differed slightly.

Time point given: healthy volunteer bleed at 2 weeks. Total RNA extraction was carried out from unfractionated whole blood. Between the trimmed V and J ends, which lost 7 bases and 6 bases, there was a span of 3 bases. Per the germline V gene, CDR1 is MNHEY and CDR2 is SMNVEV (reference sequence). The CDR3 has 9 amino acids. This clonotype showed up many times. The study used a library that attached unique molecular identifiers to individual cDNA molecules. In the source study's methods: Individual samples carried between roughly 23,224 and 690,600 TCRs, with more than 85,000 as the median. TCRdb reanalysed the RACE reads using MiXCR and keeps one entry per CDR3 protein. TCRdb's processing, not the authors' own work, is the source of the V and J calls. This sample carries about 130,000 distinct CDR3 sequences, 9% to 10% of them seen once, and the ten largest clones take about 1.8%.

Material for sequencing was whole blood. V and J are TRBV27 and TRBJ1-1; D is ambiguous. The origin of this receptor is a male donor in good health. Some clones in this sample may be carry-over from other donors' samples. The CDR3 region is CASNPEAFF. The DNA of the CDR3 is TGTGCCAGCAACCCTGAAGCTTTCTTT.